The clone carrying this T cell receptor (beta chain) was found many times. Its matching antigen is unknown. In TCRdb, the 5' RACE reads were re-called with MiXCR into one record per CDR3 protein. This sample yields 150,000 to 200,000 distinct CDR3 sequences, of which about 32% are seen a single time; 6% belongs to the top ten. The sample comes from a study of CD8 T cells in ankylosing spondylitis. Findings and limits, study-wide: In reactive arthritis synovial fluid and blood, some motif variants had been reported before.

There are 12 residues in the CDR3. V was trimmed by 7 bases and J by 10 bases, leaving 11 bases between them. The V gene is TRBV12-3 or TRBV12-4, the J gene TRBJ1-6; unclear D gene. The source is a male donor with ankylosing spondylitis. What was sequenced was synovial fluid, either unsorted or a sorted T cell fraction (not recorded which). The CDR3 protein is CASTNLGSPLHF. CDR3 coding DNA: TGTGCCAGCACAAATTTAGGGTCACCCCTCCACTTT.